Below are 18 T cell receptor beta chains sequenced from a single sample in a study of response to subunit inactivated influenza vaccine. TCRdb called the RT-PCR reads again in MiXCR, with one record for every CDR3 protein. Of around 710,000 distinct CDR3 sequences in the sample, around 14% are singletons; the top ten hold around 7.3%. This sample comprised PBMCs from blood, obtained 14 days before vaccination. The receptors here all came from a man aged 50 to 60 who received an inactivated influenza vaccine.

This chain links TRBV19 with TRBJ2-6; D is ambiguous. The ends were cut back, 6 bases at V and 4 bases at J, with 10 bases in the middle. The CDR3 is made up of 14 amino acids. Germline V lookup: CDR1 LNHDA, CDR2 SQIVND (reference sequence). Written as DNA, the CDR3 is TGTGCCAGTAGCCCGACCCAGGGGGCCAACGTCCTGACTTTC. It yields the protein CASSPTQGANVLTF.

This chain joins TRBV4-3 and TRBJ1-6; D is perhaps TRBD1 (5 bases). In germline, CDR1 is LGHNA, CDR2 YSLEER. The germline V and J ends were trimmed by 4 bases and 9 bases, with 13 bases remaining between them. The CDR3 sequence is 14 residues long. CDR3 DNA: TGCGCCAGCAGCCGTGGCAGCCAGGGTTCACCCCTCCACTTT. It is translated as CASSRGSQGSPLHF.

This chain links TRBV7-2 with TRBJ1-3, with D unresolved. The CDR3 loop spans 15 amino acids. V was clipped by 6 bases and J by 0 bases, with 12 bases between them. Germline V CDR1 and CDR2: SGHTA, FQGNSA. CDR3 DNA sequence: TGTGCCAGCAGTCCTACTTTACACTCTGGAAACACCATATATTTT. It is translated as CASSPTLHSGNTIYF.

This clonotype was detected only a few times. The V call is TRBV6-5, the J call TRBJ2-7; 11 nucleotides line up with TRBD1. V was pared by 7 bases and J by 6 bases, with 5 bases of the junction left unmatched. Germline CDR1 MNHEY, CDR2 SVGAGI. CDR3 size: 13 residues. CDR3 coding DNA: TGTGCCAGCATTATCGGGACAGGGGGCGAGCAGTACTTC. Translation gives CASIIGTGGEQYF.

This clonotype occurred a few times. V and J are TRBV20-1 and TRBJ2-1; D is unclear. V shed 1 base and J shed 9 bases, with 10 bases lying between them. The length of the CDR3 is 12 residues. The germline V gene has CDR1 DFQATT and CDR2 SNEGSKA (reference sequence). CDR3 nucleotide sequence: TGCAGTGCTAGAGGTGACCTTGGTGAGCAGTTCTTC. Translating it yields CSARGDLGEQFF.

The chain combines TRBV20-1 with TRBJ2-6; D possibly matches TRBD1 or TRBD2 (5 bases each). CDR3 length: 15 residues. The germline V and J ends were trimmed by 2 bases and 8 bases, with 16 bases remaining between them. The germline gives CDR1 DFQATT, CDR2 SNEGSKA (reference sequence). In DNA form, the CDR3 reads TGCAGTGCTAGAAGGCAGGGAGACTGGTCCAACGTCCTGACTTTC. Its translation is CSARRQGDWSNVLTF.

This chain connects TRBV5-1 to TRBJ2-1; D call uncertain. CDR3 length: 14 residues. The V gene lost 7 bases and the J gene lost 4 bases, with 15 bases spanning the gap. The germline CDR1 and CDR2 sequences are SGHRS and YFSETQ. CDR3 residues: CASSLVGIYNEQFF. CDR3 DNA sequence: TGCGCCAGCTCCCTGGTGGGCATATACAATGAGCAGTTCTTC.

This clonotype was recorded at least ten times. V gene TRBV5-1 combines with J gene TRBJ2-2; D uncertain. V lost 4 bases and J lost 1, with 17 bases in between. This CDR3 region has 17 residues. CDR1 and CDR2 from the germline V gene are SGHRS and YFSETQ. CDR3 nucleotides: TGCGCCAGCAGCCTAAGCCCATTTGAAGGGAACACCGGGGAGCTGTTTTTT. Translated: CASSLSPFEGNTGELFF.

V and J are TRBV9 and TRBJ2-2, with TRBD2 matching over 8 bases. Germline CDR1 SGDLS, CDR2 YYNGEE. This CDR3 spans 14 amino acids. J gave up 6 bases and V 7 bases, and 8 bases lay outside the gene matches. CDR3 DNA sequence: TGTGCCAGCCGGAGCGGGAGTGGCCCCGGGGAGCTGTTTTTT. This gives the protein CASRSGSGPGELFF.

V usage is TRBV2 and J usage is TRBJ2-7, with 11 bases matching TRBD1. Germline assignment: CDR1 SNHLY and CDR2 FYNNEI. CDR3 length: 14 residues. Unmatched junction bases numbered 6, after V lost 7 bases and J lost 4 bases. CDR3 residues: CASTEDRGRYEQYF. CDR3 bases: TGTGCCAGCACTGAGGACAGGGGGCGTTACGAGCAGTACTTC.

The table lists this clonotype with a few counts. The CDR3, as DNA: TGTGCCAGCAGCCCACTTCCGGAGCAGTTCTTC. The encoded protein is CASSPLPEQFF. The chain joins TRBV9 to TRBJ2-1, with D unclear. From germline, CDR1 is SGDLS and CDR2 YYNGEE. The V end lost 4 bases, the J end lost 10 bases, and 9 bases lay between the germline ends. The CDR3 is 11 amino acids.

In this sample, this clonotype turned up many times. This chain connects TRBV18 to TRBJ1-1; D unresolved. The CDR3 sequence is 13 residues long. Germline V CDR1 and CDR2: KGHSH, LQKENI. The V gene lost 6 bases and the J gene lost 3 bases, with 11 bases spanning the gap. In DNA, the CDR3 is TGTGCCAGCTCTCCCAGGAGGGACACTGAAGCTTTCTTT. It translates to CASSPRRDTEAFF.

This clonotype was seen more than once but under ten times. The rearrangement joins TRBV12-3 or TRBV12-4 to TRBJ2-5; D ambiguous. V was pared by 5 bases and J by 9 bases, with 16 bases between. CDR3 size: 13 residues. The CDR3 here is CASSLEALQPQYF. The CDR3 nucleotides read TGTGCCAGCAGTCTCGAGGCTCTACAGCCCCAGTACTTC.

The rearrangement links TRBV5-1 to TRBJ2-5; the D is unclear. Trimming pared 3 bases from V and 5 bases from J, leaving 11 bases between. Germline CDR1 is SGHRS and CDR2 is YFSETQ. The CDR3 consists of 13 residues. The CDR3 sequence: CASSSRPGETQYF. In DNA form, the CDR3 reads TGCGCCAGCAGCTCCCGACCTGGGGAGACCCAGTACTTC.

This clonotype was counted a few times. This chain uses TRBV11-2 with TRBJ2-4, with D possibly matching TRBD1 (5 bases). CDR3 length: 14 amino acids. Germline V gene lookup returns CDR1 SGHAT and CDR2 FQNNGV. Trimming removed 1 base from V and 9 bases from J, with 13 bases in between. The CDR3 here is CASSLGGSRVIQYF. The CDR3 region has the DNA TGTGCCAGCAGCTTAGGTGGCTCCAGGGTCATTCAGTACTTC.

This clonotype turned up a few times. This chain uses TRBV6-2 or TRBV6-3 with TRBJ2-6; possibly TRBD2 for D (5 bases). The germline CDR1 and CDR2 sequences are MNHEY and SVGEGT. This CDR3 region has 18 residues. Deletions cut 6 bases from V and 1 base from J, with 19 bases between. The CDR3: CASSRSPRTDSGANVLTF. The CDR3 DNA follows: TGTGCCAGCAGCCGATCTCCTCGGACTGATTCTGGGGCCAACGTCCTGACTTTC.

The CDR3: CASRGDWGQDSYEQYF. The CDR3 DNA is TGTGCCAGCAGGGGGGACTGGGGACAGGACTCCTACGAGCAGTACTTC. The J gene is TRBJ2-7, the V gene TRBV27, with 8 bases fitting TRBD1. CDR3 size: 16 residues. Unmatched junction bases numbered 10, after V lost 6 bases and J lost 0 bases. Germline V gene sequence: CDR1 MNHEY, CDR2 SMNVEV (reference sequence).

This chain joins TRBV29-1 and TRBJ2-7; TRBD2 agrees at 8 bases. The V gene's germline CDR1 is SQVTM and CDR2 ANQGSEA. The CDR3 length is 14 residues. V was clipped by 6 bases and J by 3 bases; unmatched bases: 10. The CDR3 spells CSVRTSPLFYEQYF. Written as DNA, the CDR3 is TGCAGCGTCAGGACTAGCCCTCTTTTCTACGAGCAGTACTTC.